These 2 T cell receptor beta chains were sequenced from one sample in a study of blood T cell repertoires in COVID-19 (dated by TCRdb to the early 2020s). Library preparation employed the immunoSEQ multiplex PCR assay. TCRdb obtained this table from immuneACCESS and retained in-frame rearrangements with V and J assigned. These tables miss some clones; where compared with another copy, unresolved V genes account for less than half of the shortfall, and the remainder is unexplained. This sample is represented by roughly 250,000 clones; 83% of them were singletons. Clones ranked in the top ten supply around 5.5% of the sample. The specimen sequenced was peripheral blood. The receptors derive from a human donor in a cohort sampled during active COVID-19.

The chain employs TRBV7-2 and TRBJ2-5, with 10 bases fitting TRBD2. This CDR3 region has 15 residues. CDR1 and CDR2 from the germline V gene are SGHTA and FQGNSA. With 2 bases clipped from V and 4 bases from J, the junction kept 4 bases outside the gene matches. CDR3 sequence: CASSLSRTSGETQYF. CDR3 coding DNA: TGTGCCAGCAGCTTAAGTCGGACTAGCGGAGAGACCCAGTACTTC.

J is TRBJ2-1 and V is TRBV27, with TRBD2 matching 7 bases. The V segment lost 2 bases and the J segment 4 bases; nucleotides outside the gene matches: 11. Germline values: CDR1 MNHEY, CDR2 SMNVEV (reference sequence). There are 17 residues in the CDR3. CDR3: CASSLGLLAALYNEQFF. CDR3 in DNA: TGTGCCAGCAGTTTAGGCCTTCTAGCGGCGTTATACAATGAGCAGTTCTTC.